This T cell receptor beta chain was sequenced for a study of metastatic and nonmetastatic thyroid tumors. Study summary: Across blood and tumor or nodule tissue, repertoires from malignant and benign thyroid patients were compared with one another.

Study results and limitations: Versus benign nodules, malignant thyroid tumors reportedly had significantly higher TCR beta diversity, in blood and tumor.

This clone came up many times. Its antigen is not known. All patients reached thyroid surgery having received no treatment beforehand. CDR3 length: 15 residues. Germline CDR1 is GTSNPN and CDR2 is SVGIG (reference sequence). The V gene lost 0 bases and the J gene lost 4 bases, with 13 bases spanning the gap. TCRdb re-called the PCR reads via MiXCR. The table lists under 75,000 clones, around 20% of them singletons. The TCR comes from a female donor with papillary thyroid cancer or a benign thyroid nodule (not recorded which). Some clones in this sample may be carry-over from other donors' samples. The rearrangement links TRBV30 to TRBJ1-5; no reliable D call. The sample was blood. CDR3 nucleotides: TGTGCCTGGAGTGTAGGAGTGGCGAGGAATCAGCCCCAGCATTTT. Encoded protein: CAWSVGVARNQPQHF.